A single sample is the source of the 25 T cell receptor beta chains below, sequenced in a study of post-analysis software for immune sequencing data. Study findings and constraints: Patients carried a few TRBV segments more frequently than controls did, and TRBV5-6, TRBV5-1 and TRBV20-1 were among them.

For these receptors, no antigen is known. cDNA libraries for TCR beta contained unique molecular identifiers. TCRdb re-called the PCR reads with MiXCR, one entry per CDR3 protein. This table holds around 710,000 distinct CDR3 sequences, 40% to 55% found once. Sequencing was carried out using blood. The source of these receptors is a girl aged 5 to 17 with multiple sclerosis.

This clonotype was recorded many times. V is TRBV27 and J is TRBJ1-6, with 10 nucleotides matching TRBD1. The V segment lost 5 bases and the J segment 0 bases; nucleotides outside the gene matches: 7. Germline CDR1 MNHEY, CDR2 SMNVEV (reference sequence). This CDR3 is 18 amino acids long. CDR3 DNA sequence: TGTGCCAGCAGTAACCGGGACAGGGGTGGCTCCTATAATTCACCCCTCCACTTT. Its protein is CASSNRDRGGSYNSPLHF.

V is TRBV7-9 and J is TRBJ2-2, with 10 nucleotides matching TRBD1. Germline-derived CDR1 and CDR2 are SEHNR and FQNEAQ (reference sequence). V was clipped by 2 bases and J by 6 bases; unmatched bases: 6. This CDR3 comprises 16 residues. CDR3 nucleotide sequence: TGTGCCAGCAGCTTATTCGCGACAGGGGGCTCCGGGGAGCTGTTTTTT. Its translation: CASSLFATGGSGELFF.

The chain is built from TRBV20-1 and TRBJ2-1, with TRBD2 matching 7 bases. Per the germline V gene, CDR1 is DFQATT and CDR2 is SNEGSKA (reference sequence). This CDR3 region has 15 residues. V trimming: 5 bases; J trimming: 8 bases; junction bases outside the gene matches: 15. CDR3: CSADGREVDIDEQFF. CDR3 nucleotide sequence: TGCAGTGCTGATGGCCGGGAGGTAGATATCGATGAGCAGTTCTTC.

This clonotype was picked up a small number of times. This chain joins TRBV4-1 and TRBJ2-7; 8 positions agree with TRBD2. This CDR3 spans 16 amino acids. Germline V gives CDR1 MGHRA, CDR2 YSYEKL. The V and J ends lost 1 base and 1 base, in that order; junction bases with no gene match: 6. This CDR3 is CASSQGTSGASYEQYF. Here the CDR3 DNA reads TGCGCCAGCAGCCAAGGCACTAGCGGAGCGTCCTACGAGCAGTACTTC.

This clonotype was seen more than once but under ten times. The rearrangement uses TRBV20-1 and TRBJ1-6; the D is unclear. The germline V gene encodes CDR1 DFQATT and CDR2 SNEGSKA (reference sequence). Trimming left V 0 bases short and J 12 bases short, with 12 bases between. The length of the CDR3 is 13 residues. CDR3 sequence: CSARDGVQGPLHF. The CDR3 bases are TGCAGTGCTAGAGATGGGGTCCAAGGACCCCTCCACTTT.

The chain combines TRBV9 with TRBJ2-1, with 13 bases matching TRBD2. CDR1 is SGDLS and CDR2 is YYNGEE in the germline V gene. CDR3 size: 15 residues. J lost 10 bases, V lost 3 bases, and 7 bases had no gene match. Written as DNA, the CDR3 is TGTGCCAGCAGCGGAGGACTAGCGGGAGCAAGCGAGCAGTTCTTC. As protein: CASSGGLAGASEQFF.

The rearrangement links TRBV7-2 to TRBJ2-1, with D possibly TRBD2 on 6 matching bases. CDR3 size: 15 residues. From germline, CDR1 is SGHTA and CDR2 FQGNSA. The V end lost 2 bases, the J end lost 4 bases, and 12 bases lay between the germline ends. The CDR3, as DNA: TGTGCCAGCAGCTTACCGGGTGGAGGGTACAATGAGCAGTTCTTC. Protein sequence: CASSLPGGGYNEQFF.

The table lists this clonotype with a count of one. This chain joins TRBV6-5 and TRBJ2-7; 11 nucleotides line up with TRBD2. V shed 6 bases and J 5 bases; nucleotides not matched to a gene: 6. This CDR3 is built from 14 residues. Looked up from germline, CDR1 is MNHEY and CDR2 is SVGAGI. CDR3 coding DNA: TGTGCCAGCAGGAAGACTAGCGGGATCAACGAGCAGTACTTC. Protein sequence: CASRKTSGINEQYF.

V and J are TRBV29-1 and TRBJ2-2; 10 bases fit TRBD1. Unmatched junction bases numbered 9, after V lost 7 bases and J lost 4 bases. Germline CDR1 SQVTM, CDR2 ANQGSEA. This CDR3 is 15 amino acids long. The CDR3 DNA sequence: TGCAGCGAGGGGACAGGGGATAGAAGCACCGGGGAGCTGTTTTTT. As protein: CSEGTGDRSTGELFF.

V gene TRBV29-1 combines with J gene TRBJ2-2; no firm D call. Germline V gene lookup returns CDR1 SQVTM and CDR2 ANQGSEA. Trimming pared 4 bases from V and 0 bases from J, leaving 6 bases between. The CDR3 covers 13 residues. The CDR3 sequence is CSVGHTNTGELFF. In DNA form, the CDR3 reads TGCAGCGTTGGACACACGAACACCGGGGAGCTGTTTTTT.

The table lists this clonotype with a few counts. Written as DNA, the CDR3 is TGTGCCACCAGCGCCGGGGCGCGGGTTTATGATGAGCAGTTCTTC. Amino acid sequence: CATSAGARVYDEQFF. This chain uses TRBV24-1 with TRBJ2-1; either TRBD1 or TRBD2 may fit D (5 bases each). The CDR3 is 15 residues long. V was cut by 7 bases and J by 8 bases, with 20 bases left in between. In germline, CDR1 is KGHDR, CDR2 SFDVKD.

This clonotype was detected only a few times. This chain joins TRBV6-5 and TRBJ2-1; D possibly corresponds to TRBD2 (6 bases). Germline CDR1 and CDR2: MNHEY and SVGAGI. Trimming cost V 2 bases and J 10 bases, with 15 bases left between them. The CDR3 runs to 14 residues. The DNA for the CDR3 is TGTGCCAGCAGTTACCAGAAAACGGCGGGGGAGCAGTTCTTC. This sequence encodes CASSYQKTAGEQFF.

The chain carries TRBV5-5 and TRBJ2-5; 8 bases match TRBD2. From germline, CDR1 is SGHKS and CDR2 YYEKEE (reference sequence). The CDR3 has 16 amino acids. Germline trimming cut 0 bases from V and 4 bases from J; bases unmatched to any gene: 8. For the CDR3, the DNA is TGTGCCAGCAGCTTGGTACCTTGGGCGGGAGGAGAGACCCAGTACTTC. Translating it yields CASSLVPWAGGETQYF.

This chain connects TRBV7-6 to TRBJ2-7, with 10 nucleotides matching TRBD1. V lost 3 bases to trimming and J lost 4 bases; unmatched junction nucleotides: 12. Germline V lookup: CDR1 SGHVS, CDR2 FNYEAQ. The CDR3 is 17 amino acids. This CDR3 is CASSLRGQGTQWYEQYF. CDR3 sequence (DNA): TGTGCCAGCAGCTTGAGGGGACAGGGGACGCAATGGTACGAGCAGTACTTC.

The V gene is TRBV12-3 or TRBV12-4, the J gene TRBJ2-1; 9 bases fit TRBD1. The V gene end was trimmed by 6 bases and the J gene end by 3 bases; junction bases not matched to a gene: 0. This CDR3 spans 13 amino acids. CDR3 protein: CASRGQGYNEQFF. The CDR3 DNA reads TGTGCCAGCAGGGGACAGGGCTACAATGAGCAGTTCTTC.

J is TRBJ2-1 and V is TRBV11-2; the D is unclear. Germline V gene sequence: CDR1 SGHAT, CDR2 FQNNGV. V dropped 11 bases and J dropped 8 bases, with 19 bases sitting between them. CDR3 size: 13 residues. The CDR3 DNA follows: TGTGCCGCTGCCAAGGGTAGGGTCCATGAGCAGTTCTTC. It encodes CAAAKGRVHEQFF.

The chain has TRBV5-5 and TRBJ2-4, with 7 bases matching TRBD2. This CDR3 is built from 17 residues. Trimming cost V 1 base and J 7 bases; bases outside gene matches: 14. In germline, CDR1 is SGHKS, CDR2 YYEKEE (reference sequence). Here the CDR3 reads CASSLLASGLSRNIQYF. The CDR3 region has the DNA TGTGCCAGCAGCTTGTTGGCTAGCGGTCTCTCCCGGAACATTCAGTACTTC.

The gene calls are TRBV11-2 and TRBJ2-3; a weak D match, TRBD1 (6 bases). The CDR3 contains 16 residues. Deletions cut 6 bases from V and 2 bases from J, with 18 bases between. The germline V gene encodes CDR1 SGHAT and CDR2 FQNNGV. CDR3 in amino acids: CASSSTQTGDTDTQYF. CDR3 nucleotides: TGTGCCAGCAGTTCTACCCAGACAGGTGACACAGATACGCAGTATTTT. Supplemented by reference TRBV11-2 and TRBJ2-3, the full variable domain reads EAGVAQSPRYKIIEKRQSVAFWCNPISGHATLYWYQQILGQGPKLLIQFQNNGVVDDSQLPKDRFSAERLKGVDSTLKIQPAKLEDSAVYLCASSSTQTGDTDTQYFGPGTRLTVL.

This chain connects TRBV6-1 to TRBJ1-5, with 7 nucleotides matching TRBD1. Looked up from germline, CDR1 is MNHNS and CDR2 is SASEGT. CDR3 length: 14 amino acids. After removal of 7 bases from V and 7 bases from J, the junction contained 10 bases not matched to a gene. CDR3 bases: TGTGCCAGCACGGACAGGCGGCAGGGGCAGCCCCAGCATTTT. Translating gives CASTDRRQGQPQHF.

This sequence joins TRBV7-3 and TRBJ2-1; TRBD2 aligns across 10 bases. Looked up from germline, CDR1 is SGHTA and CDR2 is FQGTGA. The J segment lost 9 bases and the V segment lost 1 base, leaving 3 bases of the junction unmatched. The CDR3 is made up of 14 amino acids. The CDR3 coding sequence is TGTGCCAGCAGCTTAAAGGCTAGCGGGGGTGAGCAGTTCTTC. Translated: CASSLKASGGEQFF.

V usage is TRBV30 and J usage is TRBJ2-1; tentatively, D is TRBD1 (5 bases). The CDR3 loop spans 11 amino acids. V was pared by 3 bases and J by 5 bases, with 5 bases between. The germline CDR1 and CDR2 sequences are GTSNPN and SVGIG (reference sequence). This chain's CDR3 is CAWRDNNEQFF. CDR3 bases: TGTGCCTGGAGGGACAACAATGAGCAGTTCTTC.

The V and J genes are TRBV12-3 or TRBV12-4 and TRBJ2-2, with unresolved D. This CDR3 is 16 amino acids long. Trimming shortened V by 3 bases and J by 2 bases, and 13 bases separated the two germline ends. The CDR3 region has the DNA TGTGCCAGCAGTTTCATGATGCGACACAACACCGGGGAGCTGTTTTTT. Translated, it gives CASSFMMRHNTGELFF.

The V call is TRBV24-1, the J call TRBJ2-5; 10 nucleotides match TRBD2. The CDR3 runs 17 residues. After removal of 1 base from V and 4 bases from J, the junction contained 8 bases not matched to a gene. Germline lookup yields CDR1 KGHDR and CDR2 SFDVKD. The CDR3 coding sequence is TGTGCCACCAGTGATTTCGCCCTAGCGGGAGCTGGAGAGACCCAGTACTTC. Residues: CATSDFALAGAGETQYF.

The CDR3 loop is CSASSDSGTQETQYF. The CDR3 region has the DNA TGCAGTGCTAGTTCGGATAGCGGGACCCAAGAGACCCAGTACTTC. This chain links TRBV20-1 with TRBJ2-5; the match to TRBD2 covers 8 bases. CDR1 is DFQATT and CDR2 is SNEGSKA in the germline V gene (reference sequence). Germline trimming cut 3 bases from V and 1 base from J; bases unmatched to any gene: 7. The CDR3 sequence is 15 residues long.

This clonotype has more than one count but fewer than ten. The chain has TRBV20-1 and TRBJ2-3; no firm D call. The length of the CDR3 is 13 residues. Germline V CDR1 and CDR2: DFQATT, SNEGSKA (reference sequence). Trimming stripped 1 base from V and 4 bases from J, with 9 bases between. Here the CDR3 DNA reads TGCAGTGCTAGAGTTGGCTTCTCAGATACGCAGTATTTT. This gives the protein CSARVGFSDTQYF.